The 12 T cell receptor beta chains given below trace back to one sample, sequenced in a study of blood T cell repertoires in COVID-19. Using immunoSEQ multiplex PCR, the repertoire was profiled, and TCRdb retains in-frame clones only, with some absent. This sample yields fewer than 110,000 clones, of which approximately 88% are seen a single time; 6.5% to 7% belongs to the top ten. The sample comprised peripheral blood. These TCRs come from a man aged 50-60 years with active or convalescent COVID-19.

This clone has a handful of counts. This chain uses TRBV3-1 (or the pseudogene TRBV3-2) with TRBJ2-1, with D uncertain. Germline CDR1 and CDR2: LGHDT and YNNKEL (reference sequence). The CDR3 is 12 residues long. Trimming took 4 bases from V and 6 from J, leaving 7 bases between them. The CDR3: CASSRLSNEQFF. The CDR3 DNA is TGTGCCAGCAGCCGCCTCAGCAATGAGCAGTTCTTC.

V is TRBV5-4 and J is TRBJ2-1, with TRBD1 matching 8 bases. Germline V gene lookup returns CDR1 SGHNT and CDR2 YYREEE (reference sequence). The CDR3 has 13 amino acids. V shed 7 bases, J shed 8 bases, and the junction held 8 bases outside the gene matches. CDR3 DNA sequence: TGTGCCAGCCGCGGACAGGGTAGGGATGAGCAGTTCTTC. This translates into CASRGQGRDEQFF.

This clone was found once. The chain links TRBV27 to TRBJ2-1, with 7 bases that match TRBD1. V trimming: 5 bases; J trimming: 0 bases; junction bases outside the gene matches: 7. This CDR3 contains 16 residues. The V gene's germline CDR1 is MNHEY and CDR2 SMNVEV (reference sequence). This CDR3 is CASSGWDSSSYNEQFF. DNA of the CDR3: TGTGCCAGCAGTGGGTGGGACAGCAGCTCCTACAATGAGCAGTTCTTC.

J is TRBJ2-1 and V is TRBV7-2, with D perhaps matching TRBD1 (5 bases). The CDR3 extends over 15 amino acids. Germline loops: CDR1 SGHTA, CDR2 FQGNSA. V was cut by 5 bases and J by 6 bases, with 17 bases left in between. CDR3 coding DNA: TGTGCCAGCAGCCCCGCTAGGTGGGGCGGCAATGAGCAGTTCTTC. It encodes CASSPARWGGNEQFF.

The chain recombines TRBV5-3 with TRBJ2-3; TRBD2 agrees at 9 bases. TRBV5-3 is recorded as an ORF, its role being uncertain. Trimming took 1 base from V and 1 from J; bases not matched to a gene: 1. The CDR3 has 15 amino acids. CDR3 amino acids: CARSLKREGTDTQYF. In nucleotides, the CDR3 is TGTGCCAGAAGCTTGAAGCGGGAGGGCACAGATACGCAGTATTTT.

The chain carries TRBV4-3 and TRBJ1-6, with TRBD1 matching 7 bases. The CDR3 has 14 amino acids. Looked up from germline, CDR1 is LGHNA and CDR2 is YSLEER. J gave up 10 bases and V 0 bases, and 3 bases lay outside the gene matches. For the CDR3, the DNA is TGCGCCAGCAGCCAAGAAGGGACAGCCTCACCCCTCCACTTT. It specifies CASSQEGTASPLHF.

This clone was counted a single time. V gene TRBV15 combines with J gene TRBJ1-4, with 7 bases identical to TRBD1. The CDR3 sequence is 14 residues long. CDR1 LNHNV and CDR2 YYDKDF come from the germline V gene (reference sequence). The J segment lost 4 bases and the V segment lost 8 bases, leaving 7 bases of the junction unmatched. This CDR3 is CATGTAGGNEKLFF. The CDR3 region has the DNA TGTGCCACCGGGACGGCAGGGGGTAATGAAAAACTGTTTTTT.

This clone was seen more than once but under ten times. J is TRBJ2-2 and V is TRBV11-3; D gene uncertain. V was shortened by 3 bases and J by 7 bases, with 6 bases between the two germline ends. CDR3 length equals 12 residues. Germline V gene sequence: CDR1 SGHNT, CDR2 YENEEA. This CDR3 reads CASSLSSGELFF. The DNA for the CDR3 is TGTGCCAGCAGCTTGAGTAGCGGGGAGCTGTTTTTT.

In its sample, this clone was seen a few times. The chain recombines TRBV2 with TRBJ2-1; D is possibly TRBD1 (5 bases). CDR1 is SNHLY, CDR2 FYNNEI, per germline. This CDR3 region has 18 residues. V was clipped by 3 bases and J by 6 bases, with 24 bases between them. The CDR3 sequence: CASSERHTGSSESNEQFF. CDR3 nucleotide sequence: TGTGCCAGCAGTGAGAGACACACAGGTTCGTCTGAGTCCAATGAGCAGTTCTTC.

The J gene is TRBJ2-6, the V gene TRBV9, with TRBD2 as a possible D gene (5 bases). CDR3 size: 18 residues. CDR1 is SGDLS, CDR2 YYNGEE, per germline. V was shortened by 4 bases and J by 0 bases, with 17 bases between the two germline ends. The CDR3 region is CASSLSFGGGSGANVLTF. CDR3 nucleotide sequence: TGTGCCAGCAGCCTCTCCTTCGGAGGTGGCTCTGGGGCCAACGTCCTGACTTTC. Variable domain in full (rest from reference TRBV9 and TRBJ2-6): DSGVTQTPKHLITATGQRVTLRCSPRSGDLSVYWYQQSLDQGLQFLIQYYNGEERAKGNILERFSAQQFPDLHSELNLSSLELGDSALYFCASSLSFGGGSGANVLTFGAGSRLTVL.

This clone was recorded only once. The J gene is TRBJ2-2, the V gene TRBV5-1; tentative D call: TRBD2 (6 bases). Germline V gene data show CDR1 as SGHRS and CDR2 as YFSETQ. The CDR3 extends over 14 amino acids. Deletions cut 4 bases from V and 2 bases from J, with 9 bases between. This CDR3 reads CASSRDFNTGELFF. The CDR3 DNA follows: TGCGCCAGCAGCCGGGACTTCAACACCGGGGAGCTGTTTTTT.

CDR3: CASSLVGALTEAFF. The DNA for the CDR3 is TGTGCCAGCAGCTTAGTAGGGGCCCTCACTGAAGCTTTCTTT. The gene calls are TRBV11-2 and TRBJ1-1; tentative D call: TRBD1 (5 bases). Germline V gene data show CDR1 as SGHAT and CDR2 as FQNNGV. V gave up 1 base and J gave up 4 bases, with 10 bases separating them. The CDR3 sequence is 14 residues long.